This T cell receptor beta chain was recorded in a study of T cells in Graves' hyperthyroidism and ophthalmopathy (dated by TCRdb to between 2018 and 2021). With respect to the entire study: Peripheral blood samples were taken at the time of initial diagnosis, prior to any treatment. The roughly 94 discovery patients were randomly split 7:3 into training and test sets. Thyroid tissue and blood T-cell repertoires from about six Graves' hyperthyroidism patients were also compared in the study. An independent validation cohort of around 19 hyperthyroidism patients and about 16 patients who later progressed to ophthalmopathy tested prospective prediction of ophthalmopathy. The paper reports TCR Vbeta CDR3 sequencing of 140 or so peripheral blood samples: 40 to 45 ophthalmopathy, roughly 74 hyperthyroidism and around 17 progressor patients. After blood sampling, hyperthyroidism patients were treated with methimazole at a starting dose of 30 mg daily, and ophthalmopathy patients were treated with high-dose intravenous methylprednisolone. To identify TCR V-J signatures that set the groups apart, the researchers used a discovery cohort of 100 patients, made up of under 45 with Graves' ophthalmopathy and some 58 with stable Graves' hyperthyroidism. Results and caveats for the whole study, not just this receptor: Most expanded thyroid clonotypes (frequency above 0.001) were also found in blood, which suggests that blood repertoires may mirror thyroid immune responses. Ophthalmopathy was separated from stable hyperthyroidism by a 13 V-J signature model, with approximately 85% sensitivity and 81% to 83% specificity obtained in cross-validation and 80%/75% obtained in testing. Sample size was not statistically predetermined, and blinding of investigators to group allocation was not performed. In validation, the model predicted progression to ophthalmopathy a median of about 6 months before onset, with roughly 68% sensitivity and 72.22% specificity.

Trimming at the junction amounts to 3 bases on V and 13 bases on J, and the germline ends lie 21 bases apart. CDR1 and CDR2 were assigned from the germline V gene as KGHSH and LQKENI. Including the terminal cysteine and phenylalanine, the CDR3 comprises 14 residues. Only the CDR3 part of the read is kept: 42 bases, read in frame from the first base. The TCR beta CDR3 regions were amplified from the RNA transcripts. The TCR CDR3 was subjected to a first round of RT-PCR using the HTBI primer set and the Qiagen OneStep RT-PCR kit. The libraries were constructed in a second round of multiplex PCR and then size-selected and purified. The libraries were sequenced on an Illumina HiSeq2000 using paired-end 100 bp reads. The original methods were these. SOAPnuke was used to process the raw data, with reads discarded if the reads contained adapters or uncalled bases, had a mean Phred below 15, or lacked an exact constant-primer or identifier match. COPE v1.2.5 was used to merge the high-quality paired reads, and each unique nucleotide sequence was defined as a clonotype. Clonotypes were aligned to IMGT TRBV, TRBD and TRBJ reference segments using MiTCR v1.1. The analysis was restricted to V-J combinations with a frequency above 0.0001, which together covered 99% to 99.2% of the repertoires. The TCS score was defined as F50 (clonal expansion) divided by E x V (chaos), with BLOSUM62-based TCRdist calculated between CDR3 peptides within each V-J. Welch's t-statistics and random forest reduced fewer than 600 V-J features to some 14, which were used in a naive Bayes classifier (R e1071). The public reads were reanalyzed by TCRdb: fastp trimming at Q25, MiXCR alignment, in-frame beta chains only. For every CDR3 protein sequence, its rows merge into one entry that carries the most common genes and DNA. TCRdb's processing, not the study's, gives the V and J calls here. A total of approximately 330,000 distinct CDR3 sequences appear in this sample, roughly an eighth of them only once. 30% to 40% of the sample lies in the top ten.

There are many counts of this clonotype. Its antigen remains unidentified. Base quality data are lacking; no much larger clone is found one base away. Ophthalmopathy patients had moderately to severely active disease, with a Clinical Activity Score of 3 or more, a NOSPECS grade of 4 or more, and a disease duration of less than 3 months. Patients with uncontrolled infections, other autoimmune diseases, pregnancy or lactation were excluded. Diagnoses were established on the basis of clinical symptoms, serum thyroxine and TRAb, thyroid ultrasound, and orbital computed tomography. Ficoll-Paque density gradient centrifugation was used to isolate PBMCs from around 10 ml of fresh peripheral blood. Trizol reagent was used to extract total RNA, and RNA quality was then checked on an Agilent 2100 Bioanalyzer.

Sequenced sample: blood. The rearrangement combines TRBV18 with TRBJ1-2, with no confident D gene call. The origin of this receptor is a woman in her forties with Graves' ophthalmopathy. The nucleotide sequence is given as TGTGCCAGCTCACCGGCTGCGATGGTATGGCACTTCACCTTC. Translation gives CASSPAAMVWHFTF.